This T cell receptor (beta chain) was sequenced for a study of shared clonotypes between healthy human individuals. With respect to this clone: Other DNA variants within this sample encode the same CDR3.

The authors divided CD4+ cells into CD45RA+ naive and CD45RA-negative memory subsets. The protocol was immunoSEQ multiplex PCR, while the TCRdb copy is restricted to in-frame clones and leaves out a portion. The sample shows over 1.4 million clones, around 95% of them seen only once. The CDR3 totals 13 residues. The germline V gene encodes CDR1 MDHEN and CDR2 SYDVKM. V was trimmed by 2 bases and J by 2 bases, leaving 7 bases between them. The sample taken for sequencing was naive CD4+ T cells sorted from blood. The sample's subset: CD45RA+ positively selected. The receptor comes from a man younger than 45 in good health. The rearrangement uses TRBV28 and TRBJ2-7; perhaps D is TRBD1 or TRBD2 (5 bases each). The CDR3 DNA sequence: TGTGCCAGCAGTTTAACGGGACCCTACGAGCAGTACTTC. This gives the protein CASSLTGPYEQYF.